This TCR beta chain was recovered during a study of shared clonotypes between healthy human individuals. The data were produced by immunoSEQ multiplex PCR, yet TCRdb's version contains in-frame clones alone and is incomplete. In the table there are some 2.4 million clones, roughly 93% of which are singletons. Input material: naive CD4+ T cells from PBMCs. Subset: CD45RA+ positively selected. The sequence was collected from a man younger than 30 in good health. Some clones in this sample may be carry-over from other donors' samples.

CDR3 coding DNA: TGTGCCAGCAGTTTGGTAGCGGCCGGGGAGCTGTTTTTT. Translating gives CASSLVAAGELFF. This sequence joins TRBV28 and TRBJ2-2, with a weak D call TRBD2 (6 bases). This CDR3 has 13 amino acids. CDR1 and CDR2 (germline): MDHEN, SYDVKM. The germline V and J ends were trimmed by 3 bases and 6 bases, with 8 bases remaining between them.